This T cell receptor (beta chain) was recorded in a study of identifying expanded T cells in peripheral blood. Sequencing used immunoSEQ multiplex PCR; TCRdb keeps in-frame clones, though not all of them. The sample consists of more than 65,000 clones, about 89% of them appearing once. Trimming took 6 bases from V and 9 from J, leaving 15 bases between them. Germline CDR1 is MRHNA and CDR2 is SNTAGT. The CDR3 spans 13 residues. V and J are TRBV6-4 and TRBJ2-1, with D perhaps TRBD2 (5 bases). The sample taken for sequencing was blood. The receptor's source is a person between 18 and 70 years old in good health. CDR3 protein: CASSTDRDGEQFF. Written as DNA, the CDR3 is TGTGCCAGCAGCACAGACCGGGATGGTGAGCAGTTCTTC.